The 19 T cell receptor beta chains in this list originate from one sample, sequenced in a study of vaccination and CD4 T cells after COVID-19. Treatment noted: approximately 11-day PBMC culture with coronavirus spike peptide pools or control peptides (ViraFEST assay). No antigen has been assigned to these receptors. With the Oncomine TCR Beta short-read assay, DNA from cultured CD4+ T cells was sequenced. TCRdb recomputed calls from the PCR reads with MiXCR, one row per CDR3 protein. Of about 15,000 distinct CDR3 sequences in the sample, 55% were seen once. Sequencing input: CD4+ T cells from blood, cultured in vitro. The receptors were gathered from a human donor who had recovered from COVID-19.

V usage is TRBV6-2 or TRBV6-3 and J usage is TRBJ1-6; D unresolved. CDR3 length: 13 residues. V lost 6 bases and J lost 5, with 8 bases in between. Per germline, CDR1 MNHEY and CDR2 SVGEGT. CDR3 sequence reads: CASRTVNNSPLHF. For the CDR3, the DNA is TGTGCCAGCAGGACGGTGAATAATTCACCCCTCCACTTT.

The chain couples TRBV7-2 to TRBJ1-6; TRBD1 agrees at 7 bases. Germline V gene lookup returns CDR1 SGHTA and CDR2 FQGNSA. V was clipped by 2 bases and J by 7 bases; unmatched bases: 5. The CDR3 totals 15 residues. The CDR3 nucleotides are TGTGCCAGCAGCTTACGACAGGGAGGAAATTCACCCCTCCACTTT. Translated: CASSLRQGGNSPLHF.

The CDR3 sequence is CASTGDRGPYEQYF. The CDR3 nucleotides read TGTGCCAGTACCGGGGACAGGGGTCCCTACGAGCAGTACTTC. The rearrangement links TRBV19 to TRBJ2-7, with 10 nucleotides matching TRBD1. Germline V gene data show CDR1 as LNHDA and CDR2 as SQIVND (reference sequence). This CDR3 contains 14 residues. V dropped 7 bases and J dropped 2; count of bases not matched to a gene: 5.

This clonotype was seen a handful of times. The chain combines TRBV7-9 with TRBJ1-5; D perhaps matches TRBD1 (6 bases). The CDR3 runs to 15 residues. Between the trimmed V and J ends, which lost 5 bases and 1 base, there was a span of 12 bases. Germline V gene lookup returns CDR1 SEHNR and CDR2 FQNEAQ (reference sequence). CDR3 residues: CASSLTGDSNQPQHF. The CDR3 region has the DNA TGTGCCAGCAGCCTGACAGGCGACAGCAATCAGCCCCAGCATTTT.

V usage is TRBV3-1 and J usage is TRBJ1-2; D is undetermined. Per germline, CDR1 LGHDT and CDR2 YNNKEL (reference sequence). This CDR3 spans 14 amino acids. V was trimmed by 0 bases and J by 3 bases, leaving 8 bases between them. The CDR3 loop is CASSQDSSYYGYTF. Written as DNA, the CDR3 is TGTGCCAGCAGCCAAGATTCCAGCTACTATGGCTACACCTTC.

This clonotype was seen only a few times. The chain combines TRBV2 with TRBJ1-1; D gene unclear. Germline V CDR1 and CDR2: SNHLY, FYNNEI. The CDR3 consists of 15 residues. Trimming removed 5 bases at V and 0 bases at J, with 13 bases between. The CDR3 sequence is CASSPRTALNTEAFF. The CDR3 bases are TGTGCCAGCAGTCCCCGGACGGCTCTGAACACTGAAGCTTTCTTT.

The chain employs TRBV28 and TRBJ1-2; possibly TRBD1 for D (5 bases). This CDR3 is built from 14 residues. V was trimmed by 5 bases and J by 0 bases, leaving 10 bases between them. Germline-derived CDR1 and CDR2 are MDHEN and SYDVKM. The CDR3 protein is CASSITGTNYGYTF. Here the CDR3 DNA reads TGTGCCAGCAGTATCACAGGAACTAACTATGGCTACACCTTC.

The gene calls are TRBV6-1 and TRBJ1-4; D uncertain. Germline V gene data show CDR1 as MNHNS and CDR2 as SASEGT. V lost 6 bases to trimming and J lost 11 bases, with 10 bases between them. The CDR3 totals 11 residues. The CDR3 DNA is TGTGCCAGCAGCCAATCGCCCAAACTGTTTTTT. It codes for CASSQSPKLFF.

The V gene is TRBV11-2, the J gene TRBJ2-3; D is uncertain. The V gene lost 5 bases and the J gene lost 6 bases, with 9 bases spanning the gap. This CDR3 has 12 residues. Germline CDR1 SGHAT, CDR2 FQNNGV. CDR3 DNA: TGTGCCAGCAGCCAAACTCAGGATACGCAGTATTTT. Translating gives CASSQTQDTQYF.

The chain has TRBV9 and TRBJ2-5; TRBD1 is a possible D gene (6 bases). The CDR3 spans 15 residues. V was cut by 3 bases and J by 2 bases, with 14 bases left in between. Germline V gives CDR1 SGDLS, CDR2 YYNGEE. CDR3 bases: TGTGCCAGCAGCGCCCGGGACACTTTACAAGAGACCCAGTACTTC. This translates into CASSARDTLQETQYF.

There are a few counts of this clonotype. The V call is TRBV10-3, the J call TRBJ1-1; D call uncertain. Germline V gene sequence: CDR1 ENHRY, CDR2 SYGVKD. The V end lost 6 bases, the J end lost 1 base, and 9 bases lay between the germline ends. There are 13 residues in the CDR3. CDR3 residues: CAIRKDWNTEAFF. In DNA, the CDR3 is TGTGCCATCAGGAAGGACTGGAACACTGAAGCTTTCTTT.

The rearrangement uses TRBV6-5 and TRBJ2-6; D is perhaps TRBD1 (6 bases). The ends were cut back, 4 bases at V and 0 bases at J, with 10 bases in the middle. CDR3 length equals 16 residues. Germline CDR1 and CDR2: MNHEY and SVGAGI. In DNA, the CDR3 is TGTGCCAGCAGTTTCCTGACAGGCTCTGGGGCCAACGTCCTGACTTTC. Its translation is CASSFLTGSGANVLTF.

The J gene is TRBJ1-1, the V gene TRBV9, with D maybe TRBD1 (6 bases). Trimming removed 0 bases at V and 3 bases at J, with 12 bases between. Germline V CDR1 and CDR2: SGDLS, YYNGEE. The CDR3 has 15 amino acids. The CDR3 sequence: CASSVVARGDTEAFF. The CDR3 DNA is TGTGCCAGCAGCGTAGTCGCCAGGGGAGACACTGAAGCTTTCTTT.

The CDR3 nucleotides are TGTGCCAGCAGTTCTGGGGCAGGGACTCAGCCCCAGCATTTT. The encoded protein is CASSSGAGTQPQHF. The genes are TRBV28 and TRBJ1-5; D might be TRBD1 (5 bases). The CDR3 has 14 residues. Germline V gene sequence: CDR1 MDHEN, CDR2 SYDVKM. Between the trimmed V and J ends, which lost 4 bases and 6 bases, there was a span of 13 bases. Combining the CDR3 with reference TRBV28 and TRBJ1-5 gives the whole variable domain DVKVTQSSRYLVKRTGEKVFLECVQDMDHENMFWYRQDPGLGLRLIYFSYDVKMKEKGDIPEGYSVSREKKERFSLILESASTNQTSMYLCASSSGAGTQPQHFGDGTRLSIL.

The rearrangement uses TRBV10-3 and TRBJ2-2, with 8 bases aligning to TRBD1. V shed 6 bases and J 3 bases; nucleotides not matched to a gene: 9. The germline CDR1 and CDR2 sequences are ENHRY and SYGVKD. This CDR3 is 16 amino acids long. This CDR3 is CAIRSVEQGDTGELFF. The DNA for the CDR3 is TGTGCCATCAGGTCTGTTGAACAGGGGGACACCGGGGAGCTGTTTTTT.

V usage is TRBV19 and J usage is TRBJ1-2; 8 positions match TRBD1. CDR1 is LNHDA and CDR2 is SQIVND in the germline V gene (reference sequence). V shed 0 bases, J shed 5 bases, and the junction held 14 bases outside the gene matches. This CDR3 region has 18 residues. CDR3 coding DNA: TGTGCCAGTAGTATAGATCATCGGCAGGGGGCCTTCCTTTATGGCTACACCTTC. Residues: CASSIDHRQGAFLYGYTF.

V and J are TRBV12-3 or TRBV12-4 and TRBJ2-5, with D possibly called TRBD1 or TRBD2 (5 bases each). The V end lost 1 base, the J end lost 4 bases, and 22 bases lay between the germline ends. The CDR3 extends over 18 amino acids. Here the CDR3 reads CASSLEFSGPGGGETQYF. In nucleotides, the CDR3 is TGTGCCAGCAGTTTAGAGTTTTCTGGACCTGGGGGTGGAGAGACCCAGTACTTC.

The table lists this clonotype with a few counts. V usage is TRBV20-1 and J usage is TRBJ1-5; D may be TRBD1 (6 bases). The ends were cut back, 3 bases at V and 2 bases at J, with 23 bases in the middle. Germline CDR1 DFQATT, CDR2 SNEGSKA (reference sequence). The CDR3 has 18 amino acids. The CDR3 sequence is CSARPPMGGYMGNQPQHF. CDR3 sequence (DNA): TGCAGTGCTAGGCCTCCCATGGGGGGCTATATGGGCAATCAGCCCCAGCATTTT.

This clonotype was detected a few times. This CDR3 reads CASSEALIGGANTGELFF. CDR3 coding DNA: TGTGCCAGCAGTGAAGCGCTTATAGGGGGCGCGAACACCGGGGAGCTGTTTTTT. The gene calls are TRBV6-1 and TRBJ2-2; 7 nucleotides line up with TRBD1. Germline CDR1 is MNHNS and CDR2 is SASEGT. This CDR3 contains 18 residues. V shed 0 bases, J shed 0 bases, and the junction held 7 bases outside the gene matches.